Each of the 7 T cell receptor beta chains below was sequenced from the same sample in a study of graft-versus-host responses after intestinal transplantation. No cognate antigen is known for these TCRs. Here immunoSEQ multiplex PCR was the method, and the copy in TCRdb shows in-frame clones only, minus some. In the table there are tens of thousands of clones, 75% to 90% of which are singletons. The specimen was unstimulated CD4+ T cells sorted from spleen or lymph node cells, collected before intestinal transplant. These receptors were taken from a human donor who received an intestinal transplant.

The rearrangement uses TRBV10-3 and TRBJ1-5, with TRBD1 identical over 9 bases. CDR1 is ENHRY and CDR2 is SYGVKD in the germline V gene. This CDR3 region has 14 residues. Trimming cost V 6 bases and J 7 bases; bases outside gene matches: 7. The CDR3 sequence is CAISPDRGGQPQHF. CDR3 bases: TGTGCCATCAGCCCGGACAGGGGAGGCCAGCCCCAGCATTTT.

V gene TRBV19 combines with J gene TRBJ1-2, with TRBD1 matching 8 bases. Trimming took 5 bases from V and 8 from J; bases not matched to a gene: 10. Germline CDR1 is LNHDA and CDR2 is SQIVND (reference sequence). This CDR3 spans 14 amino acids. In nucleotides, the CDR3 is TGTGCCAGTAGTCGCCCCGACAGGGGCGGGGGCTACACCTTC. Residues: CASSRPDRGGGYTF.

This clone was observed a single time. The chain is built from TRBV11-2 and TRBJ2-3; TRBD2 matches at 11 bases. The CDR3 runs to 16 residues. The ends lost 1 base at V and 6 bases at J; junction bases unmatched: 6. Germline assignment: CDR1 SGHAT and CDR2 FQNNGV. CDR3 bases: TGTGCCAGCAGCTTAGTAGCGGGGGGGCCTTTCGATACGCAGTATTTT. This encodes CASSLVAGGPFDTQYF.

This clone has only a few counts. The gene calls are TRBV29-1 and TRBJ1-1, with D perhaps TRBD1 (5 bases). Trimming took off 3 bases at V and 5 bases at J, with 10 bases between the two ends. Germline-derived CDR1 and CDR2 are SQVTM and ANQGSEA. This CDR3 has 12 residues. The CDR3 DNA is TGCAGCGTTGAGGCAGGGTGGACTGAAGCTTTCTTT. Protein sequence: CSVEAGWTEAFF.

The chain employs TRBV11-2 and TRBJ1-3, with D possibly TRBD1 on 6 matching bases. The CDR3 loop spans 16 amino acids. The germline V and J ends were trimmed by 5 bases and 5 bases, with 19 bases remaining between them. The V gene's germline CDR1 is SGHAT and CDR2 FQNNGV. CDR3 nucleotide sequence: TGTGCCAGCAGCCCCCCAGGGGCGGCGCCGAGAAACACCATATATTTT. This encodes CASSPPGAAPRNTIYF.

The J gene is TRBJ2-1, the V gene TRBV5-4, with TRBD2 matching 9 bases. The CDR3 covers 15 residues. Germline V lookup: CDR1 SGHNT, CDR2 YYREEE (reference sequence). J gave up 7 bases and V 4 bases, and 9 bases lay outside the gene matches. The CDR3 sequence: CASSPGGTSRNEQFF. The CDR3 bases are TGTGCCAGCAGCCCGGGAGGGACTAGCAGGAATGAGCAGTTCTTC.

CDR3 protein: CASRVRDKQNTEAFF. The CDR3 nucleotides are TGTGCCAGTCGTGTACGGGACAAACAGAACACTGAAGCTTTCTTT. This chain links TRBV6-1 with TRBJ1-1, with D perhaps matching TRBD1 (6 bases). V was cut by 9 bases and J by 1 base, with 18 bases left in between. There are 15 residues in the CDR3. In germline, CDR1 is MNHNS, CDR2 SASEGT.